The 12 T cell receptor beta chains given below trace back to one sample, sequenced in a study of cytomegalovirus exposure and HLA in healthy donors. The PCR employed 60 Vbeta primers together with 13 Jbeta primers. Assay used: immunoSEQ multiplex PCR; TCRdb lists only in-frame clones, some missing. The sample carries around 180,000 clones, around 80% recorded once. The sequenced sample was PBMCs. The receptors stem from a male donor in good health and CMV-seronegative.

The CDR3 nucleotides read TGTGCCAGCAGCCGGTCCACCCGGACAGCACCCTACGAGCAGTACTTC. Protein sequence: CASSRSTRTAPYEQYF. The rearrangement joins TRBV7-2 to TRBJ2-5; perhaps TRBD1 as D (6 bases). The DNA matches TRBJ2-7 better at its end, which makes the J call doubtful. The CDR3 is 16 amino acids. Looked up from germline, CDR1 is SGHTA and CDR2 is FQGNSA.

The V call is TRBV28, the J call TRBJ1-2; no definite D call. This CDR3 contains 13 residues. The V gene's germline CDR1 is MDHEN and CDR2 SYDVKM. V was pared by 6 bases and J by 5 bases, with 13 bases between. In DNA, the CDR3 is TGTGCCAGCAGCAACCTACCATCATATGGCTACACCTTC. Its translation: CASSNLPSYGYTF.

V is TRBV15 and J is TRBJ1-2; 7 bases are shared with TRBD1. Germline V gene sequence: CDR1 LNHNV, CDR2 YYDKDF (reference sequence). V trimming: 0 bases; J trimming: 6 bases; junction bases outside the gene matches: 7. The length of the CDR3 is 15 residues. The CDR3 loop reads CATSRDRGTVHGYTF. The DNA for the CDR3 is TGTGCCACCAGCAGAGATAGAGGGACAGTGCATGGCTACACCTTC.

The rearrangement joins TRBV25-1 to TRBJ2-5; no firm D call. The CDR3 totals 14 residues. Trimming removed 2 bases from V and 7 bases from J, with 14 bases in between. The germline V gene encodes CDR1 MGHDK and CDR2 SYGVNS. DNA for the CDR3: TGTGCCAGCAGTGAACCTAGGCCGTCGGGGACCCAGTACTTC. It translates to CASSEPRPSGTQYF.

This sequence joins TRBV5-1 and TRBJ2-2; TRBD1 aligns across 10 bases. This CDR3 has 16 amino acids. J was trimmed by 5 bases and V by 3 bases; bases with no gene match: 7. CDR1 SGHRS and CDR2 YFSETQ come from the germline V gene. CDR3 residues: CASSSPDRGVTGELFF. For the CDR3, the DNA is TGCGCCAGCAGCTCCCCGGACAGGGGGGTAACCGGGGAGCTGTTTTTT.

The rearrangement uses TRBV27 and TRBJ2-5; D perhaps matches TRBD1 (5 bases). V gave up 2 bases and J gave up 5 bases, with 9 bases separating them. The germline CDR1 and CDR2 sequences are MNHEY and SMNVEV (reference sequence). CDR3 size: 13 residues. The CDR3 nucleotides are TGTGCCAGCAGTTTACTTGGGGCCGAGACCCAGTACTTC. Its protein is CASSLLGAETQYF.

The V call is TRBV19, the J call TRBJ1-6; 8 bases align to TRBD1. The CDR3 runs 15 residues. V shed 3 bases and J 10 bases; nucleotides not matched to a gene: 8. Germline lookup yields CDR1 LNHDA and CDR2 SQIVND (reference sequence). The CDR3 DNA is TGTGCCAGTAGTATCGGACAGGGTTTTTCATCACCCCTCCACTTT. Translated: CASSIGQGFSSPLHF.

The CDR3 nucleotides are TGTGCCAGCAGTGCAGGGGGTGTCTACGAGCAGTACTTC. Residues: CASSAGGVYEQYF. V is TRBV25-1 and J is TRBJ2-7; 7 bases agree with TRBD1. This CDR3 comprises 13 residues. V was pared by 4 bases and J by 3 bases, with 3 bases of the junction left unmatched. Germline lookup yields CDR1 MGHDK and CDR2 SYGVNS.

Worth noting for this clone: A junction boundary mismatches the germline segment, possibly from a read error. This sequence joins TRBV18 and TRBJ2-1, with 11 bases fitting TRBD2. CDR3 length equals 18 residues. Germline V gene lookup returns CDR1 KGHSH and CDR2 LQKENI. CDR3 in amino acids: CASTPDNLGLAVYNEQFF. In nucleotides, the CDR3 is TGTGCCAGCACACCGGACAACCTGGGACTAGCGGTCTACAATGAGCAGTTCTTC.

This sequence joins TRBV6-5 and TRBJ1-4; 9 nucleotides align to TRBD1. The CDR3 spans 13 residues. Trimming cost V 8 bases and J 8 bases; bases outside gene matches: 6. Per the germline V gene, CDR1 is MNHEY and CDR2 is SVGAGI. This chain's CDR3 is CASRTGVLEKLFF. For the CDR3, the DNA is TGTGCCAGCCGGACAGGGGTTCTCGAAAAACTGTTTTTT.

This clone was observed a handful of times. This rearrangement joins TRBV19 to TRBJ2-3; no clear D gene. The CDR3 spans 12 residues. The V and J ends lost 5 bases and 4 bases respectively, with 7 bases between them. Germline assignment: CDR1 LNHDA and CDR2 SQIVND (reference sequence). The CDR3 reads CASSSTSDTQYF. The CDR3 DNA follows: TGTGCCAGTAGTTCGACATCAGATACGCAGTATTTT.

CDR3 amino acids: CASITASGPTGELFF. As DNA, the CDR3 is TGTGCCAGTATTACGGCTAGCGGTCCCACCGGGGAGCTGTTTTTT. The gene calls are TRBV19 and TRBJ2-2; 7 nucleotides line up with TRBD2. Trimming removed 7 bases from V and 4 bases from J; junction bases left unmatched: 9. In germline, CDR1 is LNHDA, CDR2 SQIVND (reference sequence). This CDR3 spans 15 amino acids.